Described below is a single T cell receptor (beta chain) sequence and its context. TCRdb fed the 5' RACE reads into MiXCR, producing one record per CDR3 protein. The data show 1.5 million to 2 million distinct CDR3 sequences, with 32% seen just once and approximately 0.25% held by the top ten. This record comes from a study of identical twins. Trimming cost V 7 bases and J 2 bases, with 12 bases left between them. Germline loops: CDR1 DFQATT, CDR2 SNEGSKA (reference sequence). The CDR3 is 12 residues long. The sample was cord blood. This TCR came from a newborn girl in good health. The gene calls are TRBV20-1 and TRBJ2-7, with D unclear. This chain's CDR3 is CSVSHEAYEQYF. As DNA, the CDR3 is TGCAGTGTGTCCCATGAGGCCTACGAGCAGTACTTC.